This T cell receptor (beta chain) is drawn from a study of shared clonotypes between healthy human individuals. There are 15 residues in the CDR3. Per germline, CDR1 MNHNY and CDR2 SVGAGI (reference sequence). With 0 bases removed from V and 1 base from J, the gap between germline ends came to 9 bases. Some clones are missing from TCRdb's copy, which holds only in-frame ones; the method was immunoSEQ multiplex PCR. In the table there are millions of clones, approximately 94% of which are singletons. The naive CD8 subset, CD45RO-negative cells positively selected for CCR7, excluded terminally differentiated effector memory CD45RA+ cells. All donors were Caucasian adults living in Nashville, Tennessee.

Sequenced: naive CD8+ T cells sorted from blood. This receptor was identified in a man aged 18 to 29 in good health. The chain carries TRBV6-6 and TRBJ1-1; D gene ambiguous. CDR3 coding DNA: TGTGCCAGCAGTTACTCGTTACCGGGGAACACTGAAGCTTTCTTT. Its translation is CASSYSLPGNTEAFF.